These 10 T cell receptor beta chains were all obtained from the same sample, sequenced in a study of shared clonotypes between healthy human individuals. Assay used: immunoSEQ multiplex PCR; TCRdb lists only in-frame clones, some missing. The sample lists around 500,000 clones, 81% occurring once. Sequenced material: PBMCs. The source of these receptors is a woman in her thirties or forties in good health. Some clones in this sample may be carry-over from other donors' samples.

In DNA, the CDR3 is TGTGCCAGCAGCCAAGAGACAGGGCACGAAAAACTGTTTTTT. Residues: CASSQETGHEKLFF. The V call is TRBV4-2, the J call TRBJ1-4; the match to TRBD1 covers 7 bases. V lost 0 bases to trimming and J lost 8 bases; unmatched junction nucleotides: 3. This CDR3 spans 14 amino acids. Germline V gives CDR1 LGHNA, CDR2 YNFKEQ.

The chain has TRBV28 and TRBJ1-2; D is unclear. The V and J ends lost 6 bases and 4 bases respectively, with 18 bases between them. Germline lookup yields CDR1 MDHEN and CDR2 SYDVKM. This CDR3 comprises 15 residues. This CDR3 reads CASSLQTSLGYGYTF. DNA for the CDR3: TGTGCCAGCAGCTTACAGACTTCGCTTGGCTATGGCTACACCTTC.

J is TRBJ1-4 and V is TRBV30; 9 positions match TRBD1. This CDR3 comprises 14 residues. V lost 5 bases to trimming and J lost 6 bases; unmatched junction nucleotides: 7. Per the germline V gene, CDR1 is GTSNPN and CDR2 is SVGIG (reference sequence). CDR3 region: CAWASGQGYEKLFF. The CDR3 region has the DNA TGTGCCTGGGCCTCGGGACAGGGTTATGAAAAACTGTTTTTT.

This rearrangement joins TRBV5-1 to TRBJ2-7; TRBD1 agrees at 7 bases. The DNA matches TRBJ2-5 better at its end, which makes the J call doubtful. From germline, CDR1 is SGHRS and CDR2 YFSETQ. This CDR3 comprises 13 residues. CDR3 coding DNA: TGCGCCAGCAGCGCTCAGGGGGATGAGACCCAGTACTTC. It translates to CASSAQGDETQYF.

The chain employs TRBV7-9 and TRBJ1-4, with no clear D. Looked up from germline, CDR1 is SEHNR and CDR2 is FQNEAQ (reference sequence). Trimming took off 1 base at V and 6 bases at J, with 6 bases between the two ends. The length of the CDR3 is 13 residues. As DNA, the CDR3 is TGTGCCAGCAGCTTAGTCCCGGATGAAAAACTGTTTTTT. Its protein is CASSLVPDEKLFF.

This chain uses TRBV5-4 with TRBJ1-4; TRBD1 might be the D (5 bases). The CDR3 length is 16 residues. Germline V lookup: CDR1 SGHNT, CDR2 YYREEE (reference sequence). Deletions cut 0 bases from V and 0 bases from J, with 9 bases between. The CDR3 loop reads CASSLGGRATNEKLFF. The CDR3 DNA reads as TGTGCCAGCAGCTTGGGGGGCCGGGCAACTAATGAAAAACTGTTTTTT.

The chain joins TRBV7-2 to TRBJ2-1, with 9 positions matching TRBD2. J lost 6 bases, V lost 3 bases, and 9 bases had no gene match. The CDR3 totals 16 residues. Germline V lookup: CDR1 SGHTA, CDR2 FQGNSA. The CDR3 reads CASSFKGGRASNEQFF. CDR3 nucleotides: TGTGCCAGCAGCTTTAAGGGCGGGAGGGCCAGCAATGAGCAGTTCTTC.

This chain connects TRBV7-2 to TRBJ2-3; D call uncertain. V dropped 1 base and J dropped 2 bases, with 19 bases sitting between them. There are 18 residues in the CDR3. Germline V gives CDR1 SGHTA, CDR2 FQGNSA. CDR3 amino acids: CASSLGRTAREITDTQYF. DNA for the CDR3: TGTGCCAGCAGCTTAGGGCGGACCGCCCGTGAAATCACAGATACGCAGTATTTT.

The gene calls are TRBV7-3 and TRBJ2-3; the D gene is possibly TRBD2 (5 bases). CDR3 length equals 14 residues. Trimming took 3 bases from V and 4 from J, leaving 11 bases between them. The germline V gene has CDR1 SGHTA and CDR2 FQGTGA. As DNA, the CDR3 is TGTGCCAGCAGCTTGGGAGCGGCCGCAGATACGCAGTATTTT. Residues: CASSLGAAADTQYF.

The V and J genes are TRBV28 and TRBJ2-7; no clear D gene. Looked up from germline, CDR1 is MDHEN and CDR2 is SYDVKM. The CDR3 spans 13 residues. V lost 4 bases, J lost 1 base, and 8 bases lay in between. The CDR3 DNA reads as TGTGCCAGCAGTTCCTCTACTTCCTACGAGCAGTACTTC. This sequence encodes CASSSSTSYEQYF. Drawing the rest from reference TRBV28 and TRBJ2-7, the complete variable domain is DVKVTQSSRYLVKRTGEKVFLECVQDMDHENMFWYRQDPGLGLRLIYFSYDVKMKEKGDIPEGYSVSREKKERFSLILESASTNQTSMYLCASSSSTSYEQYFGPGTRLTVT.